A selection of T cell receptor beta chains follows, all from one sample in a study of CD8+CD57+ T cells in acquired aplastic anemia. TCRdb re-derived calls from the reads in MiXCR, one entry per CDR3 protein. The sample lists 200,000 to 300,000 distinct CDR3 sequences; roughly 82% were seen once. Specimen: sorted CD4+, CD8+, or CD8+CD57+ T cells (not recorded which) from PBMCs. The source is a human donor with aplastic anemia. Both conserved end residues are part of each CDR3. Fields, in order: V gene, clone size, D gene, J gene, CDR3 DNA, CDR3 protein. The D gene is left open where the match is weak. Clone size, where shown, is once, few, many, or a class for clones that have expanded.

V: TRBV19
size: .
D: .
J: TRBJ1-5
DNA: TGTGCCAGTAGTATGGGGAGGGGGTACAATCAGCCCCAGCATTTT
CDR3: CASSMGRGYNQPQHF

V: TRBV7-8
size: .
D: .
J: TRBJ1-2
DNA: TGTGCCAGCAGCCAATTTCGTGGGACATACTATGGCTACACCTTC
CDR3: CASSQFRGTYYGYTF

V: TRBV11-1
size: .
D: TRBD1
J: TRBJ1-5
DNA: TGTGCCAGCTCCGGACAGGTCACGAGAAATCAGCCCCAGCATTTT
CDR3: CASSGQVTRNQPQHF

V: TRBV7-2
size: .
D: TRBD2
J: TRBJ2-1
DNA: TGTGCCAGCAGCTTAGCGGGAAGCGGCGGGAGCGAGTATCAGTTCTTC
CDR3: CASSLAGSGGSEYQFF

V: TRBV19
size: .
D: .
J: TRBJ1-1
DNA: TGTGCCAGTAGTATATCAGGCGGAGGCTACGATGAAGCGTTCTTT
CDR3: CASSISGGGYDEAFF

V: TRBV7-4
size: once
D: .
J: TRBJ2-5
DNA: TGTGCCAGCAGCTCCAGGTGGGGCCGGGACATCCGACTATACTTC
CDR3: CASSSRWGRDIRLYF

V: TRBV7-8
size: .
D: .
J: TRBJ1-5
DNA: TGTGCCAGCAGCTATTATCCAGGCGGGCCAGCCCTTTCTTTT
CDR3: CASSYYPGGPALSF

V: TRBV9
size: few
D: .
J: TRBJ2-5
DNA: TGTGCCAGCGGTGCTGCTGGGAACATTCAGTACTTCCAGTACTTC
CDR3: CASGAAGNIQYFQYF

V: TRBV5-6
size: .
D: TRBD2
J: TRBJ2-1
DNA: TGTGCCAGCACCCTAGGGAGGGGAGCCTACAATGAGCAGTTCTTC
CDR3: CASTLGRGAYNEQFF

V: TRBV7-8
size: .
D: TRBD2
J: TRBJ2-3
DNA: TGTGCCAGCAGCGTACCGGGAGGGTCAGATACGCAGTATTTT
CDR3: CASSVPGGSDTQYF

V: TRBV7-9
size: .
D: TRBD1
J: TRBJ1-1
DNA: TGTGCCAGCAGCTTAGAAAGAAGAGGGGGCAGTGAAGATTTCTTT
CDR3: CASSLERRGGSEDFF

V: TRBV12-5
size: .
D: .
J: TRBJ1-1
DNA: TGTGCTAGTACCTCCGATCTGACAGGGAACACTGAAGCTTTCTTT
CDR3: CASTSDLTGNTEAFF

V: TRBV7-9
size: .
D: .
J: TRBJ1-1
DNA: TGTGCCAGCTCAAGACAGGCCATCACCATTGAACAGATCTTT
CDR3: CASSRQAITIEQIF

V: TRBV10-3
size: few
D: .
J: TRBJ1-6
DNA: TGTGCCATCAGTGAGTCGAGTTCAGGTGGAGGTTCACCCCTCCACTTT
CDR3: CAISESSSGGGSPLHF

V: TRBV7-9
size: .
D: TRBD2
J: TRBJ2-5
DNA: TGTGCCAGCAGGTTTCAAAGAAGCGGGGGGACCCAGTACTTC
CDR3: CASRFQRSGGTQYF

V: TRBV24-1
size: .
D: TRBD2
J: TRBJ2-3
DNA: TGTGCCACCGCTAGCGGGAAGGATGCAGATACGCAGTATTTT
CDR3: CATASGKDADTQYF

V: TRBV29-1
size: .
D: .
J: TRBJ1-3
DNA: TGCAGCGTTGCAGTGGACGGAAACACCATATATTTT
CDR3: CSVAVDGNTIYF

V: TRBV7-9
size: .
D: .
J: TRBJ1-1
DNA: TGTGCCAGCAGCTTAGCTGTTAGAGGCAGCACCAAAGCTTTCTTT
CDR3: CASSLAVRGSTKAFF